The 8 T cell receptor beta chains presented below share a single source sample, sequenced in a study of response to subunit inactivated influenza vaccine. One entry per CDR3 protein, called by TCRdb with MiXCR from the RT-PCR reads. Found here are 710,000 or so distinct CDR3 sequences, about 15% of them singletons; the top ten hold around a tenth. The source material was PBMCs from blood, sampled about 13 days after vaccination. All receptors derive from a man aged 50-60 years who received an inactivated influenza vaccine.

V and J are TRBV7-9 and TRBJ2-1; D may be TRBD1 (5 bases). The CDR3 totals 16 residues. Germline V lookup: CDR1 SEHNR, CDR2 FQNEAQ (reference sequence). The V and J ends lost 5 bases and 8 bases respectively, with 22 bases between them. CDR3 protein: CASSQDRQRYRHEQFF. The CDR3 DNA is TGTGCCAGCAGCCAAGATAGACAGCGATATCGCCATGAGCAGTTCTTC.

This rearrangement joins TRBV20-1 to TRBJ2-7, with 12 bases matching TRBD2. Germline trimming cut 3 bases from V and 7 bases from J; bases unmatched to any gene: 7. The CDR3 length is 14 residues. Germline CDR1 DFQATT, CDR2 SNEGSKA (reference sequence). Here the CDR3 DNA reads TGCAGTGCTAGCAGGACTAGCGGGACGAGTGAGCAGTACTTC. Translating it yields CSASRTSGTSEQYF.

This clonotype showed up many times. The CDR3 DNA follows: TGCGCCAGCAGCCAAGATTGGACATTCGGGAATCAGCCCCAGCATTTT. Its translation: CASSQDWTFGNQPQHF. The chain joins TRBV4-3 to TRBJ1-5; D possibly corresponds to TRBD1 (5 bases). The V end was cut by 0 bases, the J end by 4 bases, with 13 bases between. The CDR3 loop spans 16 amino acids. The germline V gene has CDR1 LGHNA and CDR2 YSLEER.

The V and J genes are TRBV5-1 and TRBJ1-1, with D unclear. The CDR3 contains 17 residues. Germline V gene data show CDR1 as SGHRS and CDR2 as YFSETQ. Deletions cut 5 bases from V and 0 bases from J, with 20 bases between. The CDR3 spells CASSRLRAVGLNTEAFF. The CDR3 DNA follows: TGCGCCAGCAGTCGCCTAAGGGCAGTGGGCCTGAACACTGAAGCTTTCTTT.

The chain links TRBV11-2 to TRBJ2-4; a weak D match, TRBD2 (5 bases). V was shortened by 3 bases and J by 0 bases, with 9 bases between the two germline ends. Germline V gene sequence: CDR1 SGHAT, CDR2 FQNNGV. This CDR3 has 15 amino acids. Here the CDR3 reads CASSFRGVAKNIQYF. CDR3 bases: TGTGCCAGCAGCTTTCGGGGAGTAGCCAAAAACATTCAGTACTTC.

V gene TRBV20-1 combines with J gene TRBJ2-5; 8 nucleotides agree with TRBD2. The length of the CDR3 is 15 residues. V trimming: 0 bases; J trimming: 5 bases; junction bases outside the gene matches: 8. Germline V lookup: CDR1 DFQATT, CDR2 SNEGSKA (reference sequence). CDR3 loop: CSARDIREGSETQYF. The CDR3 DNA sequence: TGCAGTGCTAGAGATATACGGGAGGGTAGTGAGACCCAGTACTTC.

J is TRBJ1-5 and V is TRBV5-4, with a tentative D call TRBD1 (5 bases). Germline assignment: CDR1 SGHNT and CDR2 YYREEE (reference sequence). The CDR3 sequence is 14 residues long. The germline V and J ends were trimmed by 1 base and 4 bases, with 9 bases remaining between them. CDR3 region: CASSLWGRNQPQHF. In DNA, the CDR3 is TGTGCCAGCAGCTTGTGGGGCAGGAATCAGCCCCAGCATTTT.

This clonotype was recorded at least ten times. The rearrangement uses TRBV12-3 or TRBV12-4 and TRBJ2-3; 9 bases agree with TRBD2. Trimming removed 3 bases from V and 5 bases from J; junction bases left unmatched: 3. The CDR3 loop spans 14 amino acids. The CDR3 DNA follows: TGTGCCAGCAGTTTGCGGGGGGGAATAGATACGCAGTATTTT. Residues: CASSLRGGIDTQYF.